Listed below are T cell receptor beta chains from one sample, sequenced in a study of CD8 T cells in Susac syndrome. Via MiXCR, TCRdb re-called the immunoSEQ multiplex PCR reads, giving one row per CDR3 protein. Among 150,000 to 200,000 distinct CDR3 sequences listed, 85% to 95% were seen once. The sequencing sample was made of CD4+ T cells from PBMCs. The receptors stem from a human donor in good health. Both conserved end residues are part of each CDR3. The order of the fields is J gene, clone size, D gene, V gene, CDR3 protein, CDR3 DNA. The D gene is left open where the match is weak. Rows may omit the clone size; those that give it use once, few, many or a size class.

j_call: TRBJ2-2; clone_size: NA; d_call: NA; v_call: TRBV29-1; cdr3_aa: CSAQGDTGELFF; cdr3_nt: TGCAGCGCCCAAGGGGATACCGGGGAGCTGTTTTTT
j_call: TRBJ1-3; clone_size: NA; d_call: NA; v_call: TRBV7-2; cdr3_aa: CASSFSGSGNTIYF; cdr3_nt: TGTGCCAGCAGCTTTTCCGGTTCTGGAAACACCATATATTTT
j_call: TRBJ1-2; clone_size: NA; d_call: NA; v_call: TRBV5-1; cdr3_aa: CASSLAFRNGYTF; cdr3_nt: TGCGCCAGCAGCTTGGCCTTCAGGAACGGCTACACCTTC
j_call: TRBJ1-4; clone_size: NA; d_call: NA; v_call: TRBV29-1; cdr3_aa: CSVIMFGATNEKLFF; cdr3_nt: TGCAGCGTTATAATGTTTGGTGCAACTAATGAAAAACTGTTTTTT
j_call: TRBJ2-5; clone_size: NA; d_call: NA; v_call: TRBV9; cdr3_aa: CASSAGQVQGDETQYF; cdr3_nt: TGTGCCAGCAGCGCCGGCCAAGTACAGGGAGACGAGACCCAGTACTTC
j_call: TRBJ1-2; clone_size: NA; d_call: NA; v_call: TRBV6-6; cdr3_aa: CASSSENRNTNYGYTF; cdr3_nt: TGTGCCAGCAGTTCAGAAAACAGGAATACTAACTATGGCTACACCTTC
j_call: TRBJ2-5; clone_size: NA; d_call: NA; v_call: TRBV5-1; cdr3_aa: CASSFRGEGETQYF; cdr3_nt: TGCGCCAGCAGCTTCCGGGGAGAAGGGGAGACCCAGTACTTC
j_call: TRBJ1-5; clone_size: NA; d_call: NA; v_call: TRBV20-1; cdr3_aa: CSGQSGGDSNQPQHF; cdr3_nt: TGCAGTGGGCAGAGTGGAGGGGATAGCAATCAGCCCCAGCATTTT
j_call: TRBJ2-5; clone_size: NA; d_call: TRBD2; v_call: TRBV3-1; cdr3_aa: CASSSHAGGQETQYF; cdr3_nt: TGTGCCAGCAGCTCTCACGCGGGGGGCCAAGAGACCCAGTACTTC
j_call: TRBJ2-7; clone_size: NA; d_call: NA; v_call: TRBV9; cdr3_aa: CASSPRVMGDEQYF; cdr3_nt: TGTGCCAGCAGCCCCCGAGTTATGGGCGACGAGCAGTACTTC
j_call: TRBJ2-5; clone_size: NA; d_call: TRBD2; v_call: TRBV15; cdr3_aa: CATSRGLAGGQTQYF; cdr3_nt: TGTGCCACCAGCAGGGGACTAGCGGGGGGTCAGACCCAGTACTTC
j_call: TRBJ1-1; clone_size: NA; d_call: NA; v_call: TRBV7-7; cdr3_aa: CASSFPSEGSEAFF; cdr3_nt: TGTGCCAGCAGCTTTCCGAGTGAGGGGTCTGAAGCTTTCTTT
j_call: TRBJ2-7; clone_size: NA; d_call: TRBD2; v_call: TRBV5-1; cdr3_aa: CASSPGGTNSYEQYF; cdr3_nt: TGCGCCAGCAGCCCGGGAGGGACCAACTCCTACGAGCAGTACTTC
j_call: TRBJ2-1; clone_size: NA; d_call: NA; v_call: TRBV5-4; cdr3_aa: CASSLFGPNNEQFF; cdr3_nt: TGTGCCAGCAGCTTGTTCGGGCCTAACAATGAGCAGTTCTTC
j_call: TRBJ2-4; clone_size: NA; d_call: NA; v_call: TRBV7-9; cdr3_aa: CASSLEGSKNIQYF; cdr3_nt: TGTGCCAGCAGCTTAGAGGGTTCCAAAAACATTCAGTACTTC
j_call: TRBJ1-4; clone_size: NA; d_call: TRBD1; v_call: TRBV4-2; cdr3_aa: CASSQGPGQGDEKLFF; cdr3_nt: TGTGCCAGCAGCCAAGGGCCGGGACAGGGAGATGAAAAACTGTTTTTT
j_call: TRBJ2-3; clone_size: once; d_call: NA; v_call: TRBV29-1; cdr3_aa: CSVEDRGGADTQYF; cdr3_nt: TGCAGCGTTGAAGACAGGGGAGGTGCAGATACGCAGTATTTT
j_call: TRBJ1-2; clone_size: NA; d_call: NA; v_call: TRBV6-1; cdr3_aa: CASMGGQDYGYTF; cdr3_nt: TGTGCCAGCATGGGGGGGCAGGACTATGGCTACACCTTC
j_call: TRBJ1-1; clone_size: NA; d_call: NA; v_call: TRBV28; cdr3_aa: CASRAQDGGTEAFF; cdr3_nt: TGTGCCAGCAGGGCCCAGGACGGAGGAACTGAAGCTTTCTTT
j_call: TRBJ1-1; clone_size: NA; d_call: NA; v_call: TRBV6-1; cdr3_aa: CASSEPLRKNTEAFF; cdr3_nt: TGTGCCAGCAGTGAACCCCTTCGGAAGAACACTGAAGCTTTCTTT
j_call: TRBJ1-1; clone_size: NA; d_call: NA; v_call: TRBV5-4; cdr3_aa: CASSPTGASFRAEAFF; cdr3_nt: TGTGCCAGCAGCCCAACCGGTGCCTCATTCCGCGCTGAAGCTTTCTTT
j_call: TRBJ2-6; clone_size: NA; d_call: NA; v_call: TRBV7-2; cdr3_aa: CASSFLRTAGSNVLTF; cdr3_nt: TGTGCCAGCAGCTTCCTTAGGACAGCTGGGTCCAACGTCCTGACTTTC
j_call: TRBJ1-5; clone_size: NA; d_call: NA; v_call: TRBV7-9; cdr3_aa: CASRIGDQPQHF; cdr3_nt: TGTGCCAGCCGCATAGGAGATCAGCCCCAGCATTTT
j_call: TRBJ1-1; clone_size: NA; d_call: NA; v_call: TRBV20-1; cdr3_aa: CSARVWGADSEAFF; cdr3_nt: TGCAGTGCTAGAGTATGGGGGGCGGACTCTGAAGCTTTCTTT
j_call: TRBJ2-2; clone_size: NA; d_call: TRBD1; v_call: TRBV5-1; cdr3_aa: CASSADRGDTGELFF; cdr3_nt: TGCGCCAGCAGCGCCGACAGGGGTGACACCGGGGAGCTGTTTTTT
j_call: TRBJ2-1; clone_size: NA; d_call: TRBD1; v_call: TRBV29-1; cdr3_aa: CSASGTGHDEQFF; cdr3_nt: TGCAGCGCTTCCGGGACAGGGCATGATGAGCAGTTCTTC
j_call: TRBJ1-1; clone_size: NA; d_call: TRBD1; v_call: TRBV5-1; cdr3_aa: CASSLGRGDTEAFF; cdr3_nt: TGCGCCAGCAGCTTGGGCAGGGGGGACACTGAAGCTTTCTTT
j_call: TRBJ1-4; clone_size: NA; d_call: NA; v_call: TRBV20-1; cdr3_aa: CSARSRTNEKLFF; cdr3_nt: TGCAGTGCTAGAAGCAGAACTAATGAAAAACTGTTTTTT
j_call: TRBJ2-5; clone_size: once; d_call: NA; v_call: TRBV12-3/TRBV12-4; cdr3_aa: CASSFRTASETQYF; cdr3_nt: TGTGCCAGCAGTTTTCGGACGGCAAGCGAGACCCAGTACTTC
j_call: TRBJ1-2; clone_size: NA; d_call: TRBD1; v_call: TRBV6-6; cdr3_aa: CASSHRGFNYGYTF; cdr3_nt: TGTGCCAGCAGCCACAGGGGGTTTAACTATGGCTACACCTTC
j_call: TRBJ2-7; clone_size: few; d_call: TRBD1; v_call: TRBV5-1; cdr3_aa: CASRPGQGNEQYF; cdr3_nt: TGCGCCAGCCGCCCGGGACAGGGGAACGAGCAGTACTTC
j_call: TRBJ2-3; clone_size: NA; d_call: NA; v_call: TRBV29-1; cdr3_aa: CSAGGRNTQYF; cdr3_nt: TGCAGCGCCGGCGGACGGAATACGCAGTATTTT
j_call: TRBJ1-1; clone_size: NA; d_call: NA; v_call: TRBV2; cdr3_aa: CASSEARGEAFF; cdr3_nt: TGTGCCAGCAGTGAAGCGCGGGGAGAAGCTTTCTTT
j_call: TRBJ2-7; clone_size: NA; d_call: NA; v_call: TRBV20-1; cdr3_aa: CSARDQRSSYEQYF; cdr3_nt: TGCAGTGCTAGAGATCAACGGAGCTCCTACGAGCAGTACTTC
j_call: TRBJ2-5; clone_size: NA; d_call: NA; v_call: TRBV11-2; cdr3_aa: CASSLRESLETQYF; cdr3_nt: TGTGCCAGCAGCTTGAGGGAAAGTCTGGAGACCCAGTACTTC
j_call: TRBJ2-2; clone_size: NA; d_call: NA; v_call: TRBV12-3/TRBV12-4; cdr3_aa: CASSFPQGPGELFF; cdr3_nt: TGTGCCAGCAGTTTCCCCCAGGGCCCCGGGGAGCTGTTTTTT
j_call: TRBJ1-2; clone_size: NA; d_call: NA; v_call: TRBV10-3; cdr3_aa: CAISETRDGYTF; cdr3_nt: TGTGCCATCAGTGAGACCAGGGATGGCTACACCTTC
j_call: TRBJ2-3; clone_size: once; d_call: NA; v_call: TRBV15; cdr3_aa: CATSSSGAGSRGSQYF; cdr3_nt: TGTGCCACCAGCAGTTCAGGGGCGGGATCTCGGGGGTCGCAGTATTTT
j_call: TRBJ2-2; clone_size: NA; d_call: NA; v_call: TRBV24-1; cdr3_aa: CATSEGGVNTGELFF; cdr3_nt: TGTGCCACCAGTGAGGGAGGTGTGAACACCGGGGAGCTGTTTTTT
j_call: TRBJ1-3; clone_size: NA; d_call: NA; v_call: TRBV20-1; cdr3_aa: CSARPTGGGLIGNTIYF; cdr3_nt: TGCAGTGCTAGACCCACGGGGGGGGGACTAATCGGTAACACCATATATTTT
j_call: TRBJ1-2; clone_size: once; d_call: TRBD1; v_call: TRBV4-1; cdr3_aa: CASGAGGALYGYTF; cdr3_nt: TGCGCCAGCGGTGCAGGGGGCGCCCTCTATGGCTACACCTTC
j_call: TRBJ2-3; clone_size: NA; d_call: TRBD2; v_call: TRBV4-2; cdr3_aa: CASSQVSGGSTDTQYF; cdr3_nt: TGTGCCAGCAGCCAAGTTTCCGGGGGGAGCACAGATACGCAGTATTTT
j_call: TRBJ2-7; clone_size: NA; d_call: NA; v_call: TRBV6-1; cdr3_aa: CASTPEGLPYEQYF; cdr3_nt: TGTGCCAGCACCCCAGAGGGCCTGCCCTACGAGCAGTACTTC
j_call: TRBJ2-5; clone_size: NA; d_call: NA; v_call: TRBV19; cdr3_aa: CASSISGGQGETQYF; cdr3_nt: TGTGCCAGTAGTATCTCAGGAGGGCAGGGGGAGACCCAGTACTTC
j_call: TRBJ1-6; clone_size: NA; d_call: NA; v_call: TRBV2; cdr3_aa: CASSAAGSNSPLHF; cdr3_nt: TGTGCCAGCAGTGCGGCAGGCTCCAATTCACCCCTCCACTTT
j_call: TRBJ2-2; clone_size: NA; d_call: NA; v_call: TRBV20-1; cdr3_aa: CSAGIIGGELFF; cdr3_nt: TGCAGTGCGGGGATTATTGGCGGGGAGCTGTTTTTT
j_call: TRBJ2-3; clone_size: NA; d_call: TRBD2; v_call: TRBV20-1; cdr3_aa: CSARVITSGTDTQYF; cdr3_nt: TGCAGTGCTAGGGTTATAACTAGCGGCACAGATACGCAGTATTTT
j_call: TRBJ1-1; clone_size: NA; d_call: TRBD1; v_call: TRBV12-5; cdr3_aa: CATTPGTGGTEAFF; cdr3_nt: TGTGCTACCACCCCCGGGACAGGGGGAACTGAAGCTTTCTTT
j_call: TRBJ2-3; clone_size: NA; d_call: NA; v_call: TRBV18; cdr3_aa: CASSPRAATDTQYF; cdr3_nt: TGTGCCAGCTCACCGAGAGCGGCCACAGATACGCAGTATTTT
j_call: TRBJ2-2; clone_size: few; d_call: TRBD2; v_call: TRBV30; cdr3_aa: CAWRSGTNTGELFF; cdr3_nt: TGTGCCTGGAGAAGCGGGACGAACACCGGGGAGCTGTTTTTT
j_call: TRBJ2-4; clone_size: NA; d_call: TRBD2; v_call: TRBV12-3/TRBV12-4; cdr3_aa: CASSLGTSGIQYF; cdr3_nt: TGTGCCAGCAGTTTGGGCACTAGCGGCATTCAGTACTTC
j_call: TRBJ1-2; clone_size: NA; d_call: NA; v_call: TRBV11-2; cdr3_aa: CASSLQGSYGYTF; cdr3_nt: TGTGCCAGCAGCCTCCAGGGCTCCTATGGCTACACCTTC
j_call: TRBJ1-2; clone_size: NA; d_call: NA; v_call: TRBV7-9; cdr3_aa: CASSLDRGGRGYTF; cdr3_nt: TGTGCCAGCAGCTTAGATCGGGGCGGAAGAGGCTACACCTTC
j_call: TRBJ1-2; clone_size: NA; d_call: NA; v_call: TRBV7-9; cdr3_aa: CASSLEVLNYGYTF; cdr3_nt: TGTGCCAGCAGCTTAGAAGTCCTTAACTATGGCTACACCTTC
j_call: TRBJ2-1; clone_size: NA; d_call: TRBD2; v_call: TRBV7-6; cdr3_aa: CASSRTSAYNEQFF; cdr3_nt: TGTGCCAGCAGCCGGACTAGCGCTTACAATGAGCAGTTCTTC